This T cell receptor (beta chain) was identified during a study of CD8 T cells in cerebrospinal fluid in Alzheimer's disease (TCRdb year 2020). Describing the broader study: The study assessed CSF T cell clonal expansion with two single-cell approaches: plate-based nested PCR sequencing and droplet-based sequencing. The study tested whether clonally expanded T cells were present in cerebrospinal fluid from healthy elderly individuals and from patients with neurodegenerative disease. The droplet-based CSF analysis comparing patients with controls included about 9 healthy controls (roughly 11,000 cells) and about 9 patients with MCI or Alzheimer's disease (around 10,000 cells). The CSF gene-expression analysis, which included patients with Parkinson's disease, covered a total of approximately 26 samples. The research as a whole found: When data were pooled, most of the 6 Alzheimer's patients but only 1 of 10 healthy subjects had a highly expanded clone, defined as at least 3% of TCRs. A higher percentage of TCRs was made up by the largest CSF clone in patients with MCI or Alzheimer's disease than in controls. The EBV-specific clones were neither the most highly expanded clones nor enriched among patients. Only samples with detectable clones went into the overall clonality comparison: about eleven healthy, 5 MCI, 5 AD, and 6 PD. Finding EBV-specific TCRs in CSF, the authors cautioned, does not establish a causal link between EBV and Alzheimer's disease.

Because antigen-specific T cells had previously been reported in Parkinson's disease blood, the researchers used Parkinson's disease patients as a neurodegenerative disease comparison group. Every participant was in good physical condition and had no acute infectious disease. Biomarkers including neurofilament, amyloid-beta and tau were used to confirm neurodegeneration in the patients. A live/dead marker was used to sort live CSF cells for droplet-based sequencing. CSF was obtained by lumbar puncture, and immune cells were pelleted by centrifugation at 300g. Each CSF sample was examined for red blood cells, and any sample with blood contamination was excluded. CSF cells were cryopreserved in freezing medium, frozen overnight at -80 °C, and then stored in liquid nitrogen. Before analysis, CSF samples were stored for less than six months. CDR1 is given as SGHKS and CDR2 as YYEKEE, both from the germline V gene (reference sequence). Taken from cysteine to phenylalanine, the CDR3 has 14 residues. No DNA sequence is on record.

The method behind the library was 10x single-cell sequencing. Profiling of CSF cells was done with 10X Genomics single-cell V(D)J and 5' gene-expression libraries. An Illumina NextSeq550 was used to sequence the CSF single-cell TCR libraries. As for the authors' bioinformatics: V(D)J reads were aligned to the vdj-GRCh38 alts ensemble 2.0.0 reference and processed with the Cell Ranger vdj pipeline. Clonotypes were defined as cell barcodes sharing the same set of productive CDR3 nucleotide sequences. To link clonality with transcriptional profiles, clonotype information was incorporated into Seurat v3.0 gene-expression metadata. CSF cells with more than 1,800 genes, more than 7,500 UMIs or more than 10% mitochondrial reads were excluded. To identify TCRs with known antigen specificity, CDR3-beta sequences were compared against VDJdb. Network analysis of clone sharing used the R package qgraph and included only TCRs with complete alpha and beta chains. The reads were reprocessed in TCRdb, with one entry per CDR3 protein sequence and no accompanying DNA. These V and J calls rely on TCRdb rather than the paper's analysis. The table of this sample itemizes about 770 distinct CDR3 sequences. Around 17% of the sample belongs to the ten largest clones.

Going by frequency alone, this clonotype is medium-sized (0.01 to 0.1%); a count is unavailable. Which antigen it targets is not known. The sequenced material came from cerebrospinal fluid. Rearrangement joined TRBV5-5 to TRBJ2-3. The receptor comes from a human donor with Parkinson's disease. The CDR3 corresponds to CASSLARVGDTQYF.